This TCR beta chain came from a study of blood T cell repertoires in COVID-19. In the study overall: Both acute and convalescent COVID-19 samples were obtained from the United States, Italy and Spain. From T cells, B-cell-depleted T cells, or PBMCs came the material, which was cDNA or gDNA.

In the source study's methods: Amplification of reference gene primers was used by the study to estimate nucleated cell counts. Sequenced by immunoSEQ multiplex PCR; TCRdb stores in-frame clones only, minus some. V and J calls and clone size come straight from that table; D and trimming were deduced from the DNA. Among roughly 250,000 clones listed, around 89% were seen once. V lost 5 bases, J lost 11 bases, and 18 bases lay in between. CDR3 length: 13 residues. Germline CDR1 is SGHAT and CDR2 is FQNNGV. The clonotype originates from a man aged 25 to 40 with acute or convalescent COVID-19. Sequenced: peripheral blood. V usage is TRBV11-2 and J usage is TRBJ1-1; unclear D gene. In DNA form, the CDR3 reads TGTGCCAGCAGCGCCCGGCCGAGCCCGCGGGCTTTCTTT. It translates to CASSARPSPRAFF.